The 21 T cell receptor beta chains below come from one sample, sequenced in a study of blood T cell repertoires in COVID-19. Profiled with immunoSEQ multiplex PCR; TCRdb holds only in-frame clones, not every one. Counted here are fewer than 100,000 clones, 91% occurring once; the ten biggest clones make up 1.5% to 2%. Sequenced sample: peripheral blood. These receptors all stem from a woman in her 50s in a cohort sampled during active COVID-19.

DNA of the CDR3: TGTGCCAGCAGTCCCAGGGGGCGTACGAAAGAAAAACTGTTTTTT. As protein: CASSPRGRTKEKLFF. The chain carries TRBV27 and TRBJ1-4; 8 nucleotides agree with TRBD1. V shed 5 bases, J shed 8 bases, and the junction held 10 bases outside the gene matches. CDR3 length equals 15 residues. Germline V gene lookup returns CDR1 MNHEY and CDR2 SMNVEV (reference sequence).

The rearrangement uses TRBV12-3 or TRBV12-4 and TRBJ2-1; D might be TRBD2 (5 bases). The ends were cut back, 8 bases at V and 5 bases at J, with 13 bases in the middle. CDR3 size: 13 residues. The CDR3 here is CASLLSGNNEQFF. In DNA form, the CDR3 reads TGTGCCAGCCTCCTCTCGGGGAACAATGAGCAGTTCTTC.

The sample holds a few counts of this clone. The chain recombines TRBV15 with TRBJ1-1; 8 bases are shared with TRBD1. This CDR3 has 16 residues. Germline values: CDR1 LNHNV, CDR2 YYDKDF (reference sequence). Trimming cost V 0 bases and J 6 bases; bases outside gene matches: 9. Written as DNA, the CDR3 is TGTGCCACCAGCAGAGATCGACAGGGGCTCTTGGCTGAAGCTTTCTTT. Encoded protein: CATSRDRQGLLAEAFF.

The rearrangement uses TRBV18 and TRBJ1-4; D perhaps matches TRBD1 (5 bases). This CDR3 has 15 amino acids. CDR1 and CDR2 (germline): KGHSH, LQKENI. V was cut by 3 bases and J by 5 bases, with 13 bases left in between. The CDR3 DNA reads TGTGCCAGCTCACCCGGGAGGGGTCCGAATGAAAAACTGTTTTTT. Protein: CASSPGRGPNEKLFF.

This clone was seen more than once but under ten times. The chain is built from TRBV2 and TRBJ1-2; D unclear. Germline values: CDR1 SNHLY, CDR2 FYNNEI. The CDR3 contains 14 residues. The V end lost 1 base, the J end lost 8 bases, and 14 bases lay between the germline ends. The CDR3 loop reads CASSEVQSGWGYTF. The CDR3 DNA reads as TGTGCCAGCAGTGAAGTGCAGAGCGGCTGGGGCTACACCTTC.

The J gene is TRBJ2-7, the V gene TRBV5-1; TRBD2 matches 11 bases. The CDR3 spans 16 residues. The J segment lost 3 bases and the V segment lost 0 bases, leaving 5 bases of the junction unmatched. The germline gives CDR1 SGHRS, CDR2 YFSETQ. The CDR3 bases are TGCGCCAGCAGCTTGGCACCGGGACTAGCGGTCTACGAGCAGTACTTC. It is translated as CASSLAPGLAVYEQYF.

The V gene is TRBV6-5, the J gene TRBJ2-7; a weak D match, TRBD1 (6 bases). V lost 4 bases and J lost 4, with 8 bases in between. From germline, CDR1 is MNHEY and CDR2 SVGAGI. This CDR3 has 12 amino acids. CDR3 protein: CASSSGTYEQYF. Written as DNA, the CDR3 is TGTGCCAGCAGTTCCGGGACATACGAGCAGTACTTC.

This CDR3 is CASSPLYGPNEKLFF. CDR3 DNA sequence: TGTGCCAGCAGCCCATTATATGGCCCAAATGAAAAACTGTTTTTT. This sequence joins TRBV14 and TRBJ1-4; D ambiguous. CDR3 size: 15 residues. Germline values: CDR1 SGHDN, CDR2 FVKESK. The germline V and J ends were trimmed by 4 bases and 5 bases, with 14 bases remaining between them.

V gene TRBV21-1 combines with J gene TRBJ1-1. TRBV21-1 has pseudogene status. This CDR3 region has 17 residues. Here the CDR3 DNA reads TGTGCCAGCAGCAAAGGGCCCCGGGGGTTGGGGAACACTGAAGCTTTCTTT. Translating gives CASSKGPRGLGNTEAFF.

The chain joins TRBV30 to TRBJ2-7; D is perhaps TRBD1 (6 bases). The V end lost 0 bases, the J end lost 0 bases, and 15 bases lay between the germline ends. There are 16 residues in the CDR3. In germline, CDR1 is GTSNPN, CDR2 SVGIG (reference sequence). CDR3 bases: TGTGCCTGGAGTGTAACAGGGCTAGCCTACTCCTACGAGCAGTACTTC. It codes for CAWSVTGLAYSYEQYF.

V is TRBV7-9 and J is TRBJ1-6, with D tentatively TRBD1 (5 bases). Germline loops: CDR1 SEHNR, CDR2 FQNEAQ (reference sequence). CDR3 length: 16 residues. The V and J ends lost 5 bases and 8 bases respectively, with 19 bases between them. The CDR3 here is CASSARGTRLDSPLHF. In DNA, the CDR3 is TGTGCCAGCAGCGCGCGGGGGACCCGACTAGATTCACCCCTCCACTTT.

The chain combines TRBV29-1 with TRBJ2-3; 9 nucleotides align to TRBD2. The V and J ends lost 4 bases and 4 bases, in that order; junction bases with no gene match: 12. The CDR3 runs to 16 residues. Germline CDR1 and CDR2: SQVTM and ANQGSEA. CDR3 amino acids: CSVGAFSGRGSDTQYF. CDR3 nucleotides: TGCAGCGTTGGGGCCTTTAGCGGGAGAGGATCAGATACGCAGTATTTT.

The CDR3 is CASSQVVSGRGSYEQYF. The CDR3 region has the DNA TGTGCCAGCAGCCAAGTGGTCTCAGGGCGGGGAAGTTACGAGCAGTACTTC. The V gene is TRBV3-1 (or the pseudogene TRBV3-2), the J gene TRBJ2-7; TRBD2 might be the D (6 bases). Germline CDR1 LGHDT, CDR2 YNNKEL (reference sequence). Trimming cost V 1 base and J 4 bases, with 20 bases left between them. CDR3 length: 17 residues.

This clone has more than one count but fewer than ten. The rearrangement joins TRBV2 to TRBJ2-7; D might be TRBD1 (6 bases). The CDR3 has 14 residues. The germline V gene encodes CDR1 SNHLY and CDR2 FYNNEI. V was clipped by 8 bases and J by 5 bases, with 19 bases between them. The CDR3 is CASQRTVLGHEQYF. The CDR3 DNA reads TGTGCCAGCCAGCGGACAGTCTTGGGACACGAGCAGTACTTC.

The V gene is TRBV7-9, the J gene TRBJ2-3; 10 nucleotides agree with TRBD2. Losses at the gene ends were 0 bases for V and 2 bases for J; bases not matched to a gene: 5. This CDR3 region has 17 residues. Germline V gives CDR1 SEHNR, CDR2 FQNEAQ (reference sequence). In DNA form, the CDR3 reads TGTGCCAGCAGCTTAGCCAGTCTAGCGGGGGTCACAGATACGCAGTATTTT. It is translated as CASSLASLAGVTDTQYF.

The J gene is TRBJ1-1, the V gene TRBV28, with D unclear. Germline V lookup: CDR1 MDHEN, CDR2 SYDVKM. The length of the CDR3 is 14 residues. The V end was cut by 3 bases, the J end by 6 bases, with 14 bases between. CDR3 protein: CASSFLTGSSEAFF. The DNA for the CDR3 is TGTGCCAGCAGTTTCCTCACGGGTAGCTCTGAAGCTTTCTTT.

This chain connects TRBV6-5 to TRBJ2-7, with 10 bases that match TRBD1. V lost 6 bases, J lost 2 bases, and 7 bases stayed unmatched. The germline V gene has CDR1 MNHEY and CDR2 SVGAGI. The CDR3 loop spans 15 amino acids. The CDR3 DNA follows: TGTGCCAGCAGCCGGGGGGGGACAGGGGCCTACGAGCAGTACTTC. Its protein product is CASSRGGTGAYEQYF.

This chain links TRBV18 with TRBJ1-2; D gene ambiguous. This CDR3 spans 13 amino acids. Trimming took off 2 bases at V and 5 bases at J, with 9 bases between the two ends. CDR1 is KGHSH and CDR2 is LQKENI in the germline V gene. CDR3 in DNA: TGTGCCAGCTCACCATTAGGGAGTTATGGCTACACCTTC. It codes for CASSPLGSYGYTF. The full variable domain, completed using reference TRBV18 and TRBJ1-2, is NAGVMQNPRHLVRRRGQEARLRCSPMKGHSHVYWYRQLPEEGLKFMVYLQKENIIDESGMPKERFSAEFPKEGPSILRIQQVVRGDSAAYFCASSPLGSYGYTFGSGTRLTVV.

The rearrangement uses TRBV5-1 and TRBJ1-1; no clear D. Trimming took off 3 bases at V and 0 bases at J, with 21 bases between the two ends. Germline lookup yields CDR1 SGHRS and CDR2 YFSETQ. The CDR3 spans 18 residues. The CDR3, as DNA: TGCGCCAGCAGCTCCCATGCATTTGTTAGAAGCATGAACACTGAAGCTTTCTTT. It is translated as CASSSHAFVRSMNTEAFF. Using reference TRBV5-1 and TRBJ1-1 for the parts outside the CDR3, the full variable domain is KAGVTQTPRYLIKTRGQQVTLSCSPISGHRSVSWYQQTPGQGLQFLFEYFSETQRNKGNFPGRFSGRQFSNSRSEMNVSTLELGDSALYLCASSSHAFVRSMNTEAFFGQGTRLTVV.

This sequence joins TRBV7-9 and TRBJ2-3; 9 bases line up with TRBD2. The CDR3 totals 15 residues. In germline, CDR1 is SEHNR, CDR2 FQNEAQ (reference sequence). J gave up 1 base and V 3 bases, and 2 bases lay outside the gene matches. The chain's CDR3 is CASSFSGGRTDTQYF. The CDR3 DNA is TGTGCCAGCAGCTTTAGCGGGGGCCGCACAGATACGCAGTATTTT.

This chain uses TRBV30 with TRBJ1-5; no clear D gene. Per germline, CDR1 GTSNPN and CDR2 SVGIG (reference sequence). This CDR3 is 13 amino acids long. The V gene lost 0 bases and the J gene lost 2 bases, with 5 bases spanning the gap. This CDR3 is CAWSVEGNQPQHF. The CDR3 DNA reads TGTGCCTGGAGTGTAGAGGGCAATCAGCCCCAGCATTTT.